These 13 T cell receptor beta chains originate from one sample sequenced in a study of T cell responses to AZD1222 COVID-19 vaccine. Some clones are missing from TCRdb's copy, which holds only in-frame ones; the method was immunoSEQ multiplex PCR. The table lists some 150,000 clones, over 90% of them singletons. The specimen was peripheral blood, collected 28 days after the second AZD1222 dose. Every receptor here comes from an adult who received the AZD1222 COVID-19 vaccine.

The V call is TRBV19, the J call TRBJ2-3; TRBD2 aligns across 11 bases. V lost 8 bases and J lost 0; bases outside the gene matches: 4. This CDR3 contains 15 residues. Germline assignment: CDR1 LNHDA and CDR2 SQIVND (reference sequence). The CDR3 DNA follows: TGTGCCAGTGGCCGGACTAGCGGGAGCACAGATACGCAGTATTTT. Its protein is CASGRTSGSTDTQYF.

This sequence joins TRBV6-2 or TRBV6-3 and TRBJ1-2; possible D gene TRBD1, 6 bases. This CDR3 has 13 residues. Germline CDR1 reads MNHEY; CDR2 reads SVGEGT. With 5 bases removed from V and 8 bases from J, the gap between germline ends came to 15 bases. CDR3 amino acids: CASSATGRWGYTF. The CDR3 DNA reads as TGTGCCAGCAGTGCCACAGGGAGATGGGGCTACACCTTC.

V is TRBV6-6 and J is TRBJ1-3; D ambiguous. The length of the CDR3 is 15 residues. The germline CDR1 and CDR2 sequences are MNHNY and SVGAGI (reference sequence). The V end lost 0 bases, the J end lost 2 bases, and 8 bases lay between the germline ends. CDR3: CASSYSPQTGNTIYF. As DNA, the CDR3 is TGTGCCAGCAGTTACTCCCCGCAGACTGGAAACACCATATATTTT.

This chain joins TRBV20-1 and TRBJ1-5, with a weak D call TRBD1 (5 bases). Per the germline V gene, CDR1 is DFQATT and CDR2 is SNEGSKA (reference sequence). The CDR3 covers 15 residues. V lost 3 bases to trimming and J lost 2 bases, with 14 bases between them. The CDR3 nucleotides read TGCAGTGCTAGTGAGGGACCTGGAGGCAATCAGCCCCAGCATTTT. This encodes CSASEGPGGNQPQHF.

The chain recombines TRBV20-1 with TRBJ1-1, with TRBD1 identical over 7 bases. The CDR3 extends over 14 amino acids. The ends lost 3 bases at V and 10 bases at J; junction bases unmatched: 14. Looked up from germline, CDR1 is DFQATT and CDR2 is SNEGSKA (reference sequence). In nucleotides, the CDR3 is TGCAGTGCTAGTGCGGCAGGGGGGGGCATAGGAGCTTTCTTT. It codes for CSASAAGGGIGAFF.

This clone was detected only once. The chain links TRBV5-4 to TRBJ2-1, with a possible D match to TRBD2 (5 bases). V lost 0 bases and J lost 0, with 10 bases in between. CDR3 size: 16 residues. CDR1 and CDR2 (germline): SGHNT, YYREEE (reference sequence). DNA of the CDR3: TGTGCCAGCAGCTTGGAGAGCGGTAGCTCCTACAATGAGCAGTTCTTC. It codes for CASSLESGSSYNEQFF.

The chain carries TRBV6-5 and TRBJ2-5; TRBD2 is a possible D gene (5 bases). This CDR3 comprises 14 residues. Per germline, CDR1 MNHEY and CDR2 SVGAGI. V was pared by 6 bases and J by 5 bases, with 16 bases between. The CDR3 nucleotides are TGTGCCAGCAGAATGACATCTCGAGGGGAGACCCAGTACTTC. It encodes CASRMTSRGETQYF.

This chain joins TRBV19 and TRBJ2-3; D is possibly TRBD2 (6 bases). The V and J ends lost 6 bases and 9 bases respectively, with 25 bases between them. The length of the CDR3 is 16 residues. The germline gives CDR1 LNHDA, CDR2 SQIVND (reference sequence). CDR3 in amino acids: CASSPTGTGILVTQYF. CDR3 nucleotide sequence: TGTGCCAGTAGCCCGACCGGGACTGGGATCTTGGTAACGCAGTATTTT. The variable domain in full, completed from reference TRBV19 and TRBJ2-3, reads DGGITQSPKYLFRKEGQNVTLSCEQNLNHDAMYWYRQDPGQGLRLIYYSQIVNDFQKGDIAEGYSVSREKKESFPLTVTSAQKNPTAFYLCASSPTGTGILVTQYFGPGTRLTVL.

V and J are TRBV28 and TRBJ1-2, with D unclear. The CDR3 is 12 amino acids. Deletions cut 7 bases from V and 6 bases from J, with 12 bases between. Germline CDR1 is MDHEN and CDR2 is SYDVKM. The DNA for the CDR3 is TGTGCCAGCATCACGGGTGAGAATGGCTACACCTTC. Amino acid sequence: CASITGENGYTF.

The chain has TRBV29-1 and TRBJ2-5, with 10 bases fitting TRBD2. Germline lookup yields CDR1 SQVTM and CDR2 ANQGSEA. The CDR3 runs 14 residues. The J segment lost 1 base and the V segment lost 5 bases, leaving 4 bases of the junction unmatched. The CDR3 here is CSVLLAGVQETQYF. CDR3 coding DNA: TGCAGCGTTTTGCTAGCGGGGGTCCAAGAGACCCAGTACTTC.

This sequence joins TRBV7-2 and TRBJ2-2; 7 bases are shared with TRBD1. The trim removed 1 base at V and 6 bases at J, leaving 8 bases unmatched. The CDR3 totals 16 residues. The germline V gene has CDR1 SGHTA and CDR2 FQGNSA. The CDR3 loop reads CASSLEPGQKPGELFF. The CDR3 DNA is TGTGCCAGCAGCTTAGAGCCGGGACAGAAGCCCGGGGAGCTGTTTTTT.

In DNA form, the CDR3 reads TGTGCCAGCAGTTACCTGGGTAGCGGAGGAAATGAGCAGTTCTTC. This sequence encodes CASSYLGSGGNEQFF. V gene TRBV6-5 combines with J gene TRBJ2-1; tentative D call: TRBD2 (6 bases). V lost 2 bases and J 7 bases, leaving 15 bases between the germline ends. This CDR3 is built from 15 residues. CDR1 is MNHEY, CDR2 SVGAGI, per germline.

The genes are TRBV2 and TRBJ1-6; D not resolved. Germline CDR1 SNHLY, CDR2 FYNNEI. V gave up 2 bases and J gave up 0 bases, with 14 bases separating them. The length of the CDR3 is 18 residues. The CDR3, as DNA: TGTGCCAGCAGTGAAACGGAACTCCCGAGCTCCTATAATTCACCCCTCCACTTT. It codes for CASSETELPSSYNSPLHF.